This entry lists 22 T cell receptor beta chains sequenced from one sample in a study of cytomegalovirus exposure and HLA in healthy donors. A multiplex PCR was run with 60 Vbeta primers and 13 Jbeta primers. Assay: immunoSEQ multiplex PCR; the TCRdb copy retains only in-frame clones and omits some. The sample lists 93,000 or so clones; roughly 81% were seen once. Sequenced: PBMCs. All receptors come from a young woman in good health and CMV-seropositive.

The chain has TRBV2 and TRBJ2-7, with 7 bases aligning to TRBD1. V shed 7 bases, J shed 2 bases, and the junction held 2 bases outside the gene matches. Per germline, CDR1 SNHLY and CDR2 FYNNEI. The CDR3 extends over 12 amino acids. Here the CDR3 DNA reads TGTGCCAGCATCCAGGGGGCCTACGAGCAGTACTTC. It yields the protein CASIQGAYEQYF.

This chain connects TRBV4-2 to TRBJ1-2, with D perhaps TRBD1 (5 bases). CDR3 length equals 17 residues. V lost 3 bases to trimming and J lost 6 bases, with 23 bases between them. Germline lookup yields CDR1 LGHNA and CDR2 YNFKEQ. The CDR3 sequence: CASSHQRSTGTSNGYTF. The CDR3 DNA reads TGTGCCAGCAGCCACCAAAGATCAACCGGGACTAGTAATGGCTACACCTTC.

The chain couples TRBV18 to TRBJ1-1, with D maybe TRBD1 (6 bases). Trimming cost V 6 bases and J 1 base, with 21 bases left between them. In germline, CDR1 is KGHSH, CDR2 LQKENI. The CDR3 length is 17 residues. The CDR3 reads CASSIRRGRGTNTEAFF. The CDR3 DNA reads TGTGCCAGCTCCATCCGACGGGGAAGGGGGACGAACACTGAAGCTTTCTTT. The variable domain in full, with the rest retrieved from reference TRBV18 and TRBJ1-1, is NAGVMQNPRHLVRRRGQEARLRCSPMKGHSHVYWYRQLPEEGLKFMVYLQKENIIDESGMPKERFSAEFPKEGPSILRIQQVVRGDSAAYFCASSIRRGRGTNTEAFFGQGTRLTVV.

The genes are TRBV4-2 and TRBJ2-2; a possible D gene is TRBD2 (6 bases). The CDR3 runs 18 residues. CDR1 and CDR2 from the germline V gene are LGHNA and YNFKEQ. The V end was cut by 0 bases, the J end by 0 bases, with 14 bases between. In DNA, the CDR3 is TGTGCCAGCAGCCAAGAGCAGCCTAGCGCTACGAACACCGGGGAGCTGTTTTTT. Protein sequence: CASSQEQPSATNTGELFF.

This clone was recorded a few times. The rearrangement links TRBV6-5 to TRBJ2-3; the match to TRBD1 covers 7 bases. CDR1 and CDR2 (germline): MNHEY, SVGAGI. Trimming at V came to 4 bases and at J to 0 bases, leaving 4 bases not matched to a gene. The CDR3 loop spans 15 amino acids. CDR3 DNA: TGTGCCAGCAGTTCGATGACAGGGAGCACAGATACGCAGTATTTT. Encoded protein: CASSSMTGSTDTQYF.

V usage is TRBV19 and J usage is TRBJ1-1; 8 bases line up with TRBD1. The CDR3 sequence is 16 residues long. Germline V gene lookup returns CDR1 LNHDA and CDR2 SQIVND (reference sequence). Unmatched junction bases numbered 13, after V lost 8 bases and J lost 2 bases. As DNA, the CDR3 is TGTGCCAGTGCTATACAGGCGGACAGGGTTAACACTGAAGCTTTCTTT. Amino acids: CASAIQADRVNTEAFF.

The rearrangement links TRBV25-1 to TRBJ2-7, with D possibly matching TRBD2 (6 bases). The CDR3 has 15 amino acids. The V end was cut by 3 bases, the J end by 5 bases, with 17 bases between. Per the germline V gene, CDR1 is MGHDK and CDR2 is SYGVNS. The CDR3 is CASSDIGEGRHEQYF. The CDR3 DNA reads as TGTGCCAGCAGTGATATCGGAGAGGGGAGGCACGAGCAGTACTTC.

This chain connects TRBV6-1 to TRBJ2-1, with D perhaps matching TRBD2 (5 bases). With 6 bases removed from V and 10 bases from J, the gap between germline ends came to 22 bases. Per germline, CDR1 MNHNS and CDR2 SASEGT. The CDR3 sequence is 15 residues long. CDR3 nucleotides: TGTGCCAGCAGCCCAGAAGGACTTCCCGGGGAGGAGCAGTTCTTC. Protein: CASSPEGLPGEEQFF.

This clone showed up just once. The CDR3, as DNA: TGCGCCAGCAGCCACGACAGGGGTCCCAATTCACCCCTCCACTTT. Its translation is CASSHDRGPNSPLHF. The chain couples TRBV10-1 to TRBJ1-6; TRBD1 matches 8 bases. The CDR3 length is 15 residues. Per germline, CDR1 WNHNN and CDR2 SYGVQD (reference sequence). V shed 6 bases, J shed 7 bases, and the junction held 8 bases outside the gene matches.

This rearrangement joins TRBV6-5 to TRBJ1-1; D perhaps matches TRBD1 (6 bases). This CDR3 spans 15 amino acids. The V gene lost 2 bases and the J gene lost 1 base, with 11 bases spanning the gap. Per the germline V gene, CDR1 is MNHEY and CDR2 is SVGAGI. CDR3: CASSYAGQQNTEAFF. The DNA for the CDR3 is TGTGCCAGCAGTTACGCTGGACAGCAGAACACTGAAGCTTTCTTT.

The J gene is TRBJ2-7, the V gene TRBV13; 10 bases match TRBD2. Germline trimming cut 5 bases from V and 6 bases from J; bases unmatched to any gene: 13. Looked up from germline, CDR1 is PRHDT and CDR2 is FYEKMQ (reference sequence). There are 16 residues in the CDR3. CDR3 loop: CASSPAPLAGVFEQYF. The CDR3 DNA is TGTGCCAGCAGCCCCGCCCCGCTAGCGGGAGTTTTCGAGCAGTACTTC.

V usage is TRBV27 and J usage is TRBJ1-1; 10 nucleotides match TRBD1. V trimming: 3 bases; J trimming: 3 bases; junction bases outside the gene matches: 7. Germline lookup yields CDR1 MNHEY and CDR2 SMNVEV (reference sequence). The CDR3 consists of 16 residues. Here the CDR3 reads CASSFFRDRGDTEAFF. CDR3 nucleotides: TGTGCCAGCAGTTTTTTCCGGGACAGGGGCGACACTGAAGCTTTCTTT.

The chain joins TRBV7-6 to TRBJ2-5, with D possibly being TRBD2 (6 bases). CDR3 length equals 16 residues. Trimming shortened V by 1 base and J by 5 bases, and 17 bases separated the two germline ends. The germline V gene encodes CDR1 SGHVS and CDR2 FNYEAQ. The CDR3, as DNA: TGTGCCAGCAGCTTAGGAGTTCTGTGGGGGAGGGAGACCCAGTACTTC. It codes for CASSLGVLWGRETQYF.

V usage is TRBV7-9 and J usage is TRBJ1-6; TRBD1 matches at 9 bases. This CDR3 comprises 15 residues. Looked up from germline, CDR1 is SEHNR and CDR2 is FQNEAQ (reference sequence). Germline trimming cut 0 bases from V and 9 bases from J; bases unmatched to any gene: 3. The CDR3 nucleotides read TGTGCCAGCAGCTTAGCAGACAGGGGGGGTTCACCCCTCCACTTT. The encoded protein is CASSLADRGGSPLHF.

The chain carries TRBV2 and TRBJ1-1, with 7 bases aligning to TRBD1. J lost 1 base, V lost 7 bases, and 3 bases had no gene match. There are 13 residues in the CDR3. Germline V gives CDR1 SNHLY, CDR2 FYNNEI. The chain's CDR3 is CASKDRENTEAFF. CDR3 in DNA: TGTGCCAGCAAAGACAGGGAGAACACTGAAGCTTTCTTT.

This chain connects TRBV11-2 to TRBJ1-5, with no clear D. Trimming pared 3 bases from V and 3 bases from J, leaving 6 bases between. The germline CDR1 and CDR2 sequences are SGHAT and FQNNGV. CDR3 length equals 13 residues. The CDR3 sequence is CASSLQNNQPQHF. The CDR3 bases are TGTGCCAGCAGCTTGCAGAACAATCAGCCCCAGCATTTT.

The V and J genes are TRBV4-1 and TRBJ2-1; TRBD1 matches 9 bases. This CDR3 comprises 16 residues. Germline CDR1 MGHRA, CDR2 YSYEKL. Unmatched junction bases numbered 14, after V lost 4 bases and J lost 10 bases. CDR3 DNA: TGCGCCAGCAGCCTCCACCCGGGACAGGGCTTAATGGAGCAGTTCTTC. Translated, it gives CASSLHPGQGLMEQFF.

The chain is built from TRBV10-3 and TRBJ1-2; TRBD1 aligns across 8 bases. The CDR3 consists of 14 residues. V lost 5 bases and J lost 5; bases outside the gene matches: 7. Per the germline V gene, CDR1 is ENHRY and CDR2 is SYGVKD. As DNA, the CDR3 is TGTGCCATCAGTCCAGGGGGCGTCGGGTATGGCTACACCTTC. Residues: CAISPGGVGYGYTF.

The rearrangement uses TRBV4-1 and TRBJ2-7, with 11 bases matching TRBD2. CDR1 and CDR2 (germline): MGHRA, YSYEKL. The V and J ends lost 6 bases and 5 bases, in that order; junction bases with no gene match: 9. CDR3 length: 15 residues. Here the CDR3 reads CASSSPLAGVHEQYF. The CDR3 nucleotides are TGCGCCAGCAGTTCCCCACTAGCGGGAGTCCACGAGCAGTACTTC.

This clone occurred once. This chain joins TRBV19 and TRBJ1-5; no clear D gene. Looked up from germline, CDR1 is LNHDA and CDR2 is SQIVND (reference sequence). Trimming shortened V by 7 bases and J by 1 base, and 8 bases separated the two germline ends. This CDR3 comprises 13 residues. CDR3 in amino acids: CASTIQSNQPQHF. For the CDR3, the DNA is TGTGCCAGTACCATTCAGAGCAATCAGCCCCAGCATTTT.

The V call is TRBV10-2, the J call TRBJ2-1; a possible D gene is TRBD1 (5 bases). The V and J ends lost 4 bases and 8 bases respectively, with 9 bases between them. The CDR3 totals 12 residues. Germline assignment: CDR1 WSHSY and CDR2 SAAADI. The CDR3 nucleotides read TGCGCCAGCAGTGCTGGGGCTGATGAGCAGTTCTTC. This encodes CASSAGADEQFF.

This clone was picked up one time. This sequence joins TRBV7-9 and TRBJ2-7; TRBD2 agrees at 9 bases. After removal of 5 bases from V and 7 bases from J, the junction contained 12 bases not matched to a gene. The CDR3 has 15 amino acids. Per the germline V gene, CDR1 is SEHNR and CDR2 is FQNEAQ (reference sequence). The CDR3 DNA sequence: TGTGCCAGCAGCATCAGCGGGAGGAGCTCAAATGAGCAGTACTTC. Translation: CASSISGRSSNEQYF.